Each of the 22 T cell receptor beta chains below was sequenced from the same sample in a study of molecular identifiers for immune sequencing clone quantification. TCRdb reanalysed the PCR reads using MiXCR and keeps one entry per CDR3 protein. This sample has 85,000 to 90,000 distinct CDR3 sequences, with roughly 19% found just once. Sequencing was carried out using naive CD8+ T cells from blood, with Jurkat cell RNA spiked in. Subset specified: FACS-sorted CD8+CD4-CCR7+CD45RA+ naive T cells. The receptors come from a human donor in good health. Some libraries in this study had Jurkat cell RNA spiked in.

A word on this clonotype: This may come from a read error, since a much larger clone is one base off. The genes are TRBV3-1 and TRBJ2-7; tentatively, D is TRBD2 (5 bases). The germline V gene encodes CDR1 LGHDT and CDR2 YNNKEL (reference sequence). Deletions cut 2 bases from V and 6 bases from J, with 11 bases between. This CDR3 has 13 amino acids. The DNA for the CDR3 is TGTGCCAGCAGCCAATTCGAGGGCTTCGAGCAGTACTTC. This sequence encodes CASSQFEGFEQYF.

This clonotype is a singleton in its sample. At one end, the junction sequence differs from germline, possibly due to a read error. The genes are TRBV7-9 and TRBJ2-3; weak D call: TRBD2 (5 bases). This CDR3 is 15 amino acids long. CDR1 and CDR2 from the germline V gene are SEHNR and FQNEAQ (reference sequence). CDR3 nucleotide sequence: TGTGCCGGCAGCTCGACACCTTATAGCGCAGATACGCAGTATTTT. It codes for CAGSSTPYSADTQYF.

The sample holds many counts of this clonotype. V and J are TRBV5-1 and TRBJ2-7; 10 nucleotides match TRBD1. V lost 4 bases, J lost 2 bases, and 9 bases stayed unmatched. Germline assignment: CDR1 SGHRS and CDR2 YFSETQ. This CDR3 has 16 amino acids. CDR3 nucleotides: TGCGCCAGCAGCCTTACGACAGGGGGCCGTCCCTACGAGCAGTACTTC. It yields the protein CASSLTTGGRPYEQYF.

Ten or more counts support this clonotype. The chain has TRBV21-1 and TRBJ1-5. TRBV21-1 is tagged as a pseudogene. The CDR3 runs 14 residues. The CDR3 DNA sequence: TGTGCCAGCAGCAAGAAGGACGGCAATCAGCCCCAGCATTTT. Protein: CASSKKDGNQPQHF.

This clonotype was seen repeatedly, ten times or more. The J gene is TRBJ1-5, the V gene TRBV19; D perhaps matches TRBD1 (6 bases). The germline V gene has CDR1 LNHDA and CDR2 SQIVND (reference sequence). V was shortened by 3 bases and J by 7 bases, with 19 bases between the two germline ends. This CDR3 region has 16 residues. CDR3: CASSIGFGGAGQPQHF. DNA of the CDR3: TGTGCCAGTAGTATTGGTTTCGGGGGGGCAGGACAGCCCCAGCATTTT.

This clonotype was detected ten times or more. In DNA form, the CDR3 reads TGTGCCAGCAGCTTGGGGGGATACAAGGCACCAATTGAGCAGTATTTT. Translated, it gives CASSLGGYKAPIEQYF. The chain recombines TRBV5-6 with TRBJ2-3; D ambiguous. The V end was cut by 0 bases, the J end by 11 bases, with 22 bases between. Germline V gene data show CDR1 as SGHDT and CDR2 as YYEEEE. This CDR3 spans 16 amino acids.

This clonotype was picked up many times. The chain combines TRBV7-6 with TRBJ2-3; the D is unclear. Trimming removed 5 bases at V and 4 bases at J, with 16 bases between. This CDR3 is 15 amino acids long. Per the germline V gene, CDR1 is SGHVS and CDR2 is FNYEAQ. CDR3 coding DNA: TGTGCCAGCAGCCACCGTCCGGCTGAGGCAGATACGCAGTATTTT. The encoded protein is CASSHRPAEADTQYF.

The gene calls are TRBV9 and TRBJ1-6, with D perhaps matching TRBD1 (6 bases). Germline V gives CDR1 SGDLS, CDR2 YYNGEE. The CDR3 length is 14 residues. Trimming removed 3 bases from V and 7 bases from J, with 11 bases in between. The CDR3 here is CASSEGGSNSPLHF. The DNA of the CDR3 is TGTGCCAGCAGCGAAGGGGGTTCGAATTCACCCCTCCACTTT.

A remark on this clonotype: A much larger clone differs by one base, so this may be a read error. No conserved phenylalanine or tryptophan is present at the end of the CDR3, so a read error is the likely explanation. The CDR3 sequence: CASSQVTSGSHEQYL. The CDR3 DNA reads TGTGCCAGCAGCCAAGTTACTAGCGGGAGTCACGAGCAGTACCTC. V and J are TRBV4-2 and TRBJ2-7, with TRBD2 identical over 11 bases. Germline values: CDR1 LGHNA, CDR2 YNFKEQ. The CDR3 has 15 amino acids. Trimming cost V 1 base and J 5 bases; bases outside gene matches: 4.

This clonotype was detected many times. CDR3 residues: CSASVAQHSSYEQYF. In nucleotides, the CDR3 is TGCAGTGCTAGTGTCGCACAGCATAGCTCCTACGAGCAGTACTTC. V gene TRBV20-1 combines with J gene TRBJ2-7; D is ambiguous. V shed 3 bases and J shed 0 bases, with 15 bases lying between them. CDR3 length: 15 amino acids. Germline V gives CDR1 DFQATT, CDR2 SNEGSKA (reference sequence).

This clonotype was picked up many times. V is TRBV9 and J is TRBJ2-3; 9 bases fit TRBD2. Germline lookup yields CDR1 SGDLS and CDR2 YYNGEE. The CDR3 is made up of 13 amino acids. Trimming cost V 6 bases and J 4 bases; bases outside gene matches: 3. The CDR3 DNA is TGTGCCAGCAATGCGGGGGGGTCAGATACGCAGTATTTT. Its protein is CASNAGGSDTQYF.

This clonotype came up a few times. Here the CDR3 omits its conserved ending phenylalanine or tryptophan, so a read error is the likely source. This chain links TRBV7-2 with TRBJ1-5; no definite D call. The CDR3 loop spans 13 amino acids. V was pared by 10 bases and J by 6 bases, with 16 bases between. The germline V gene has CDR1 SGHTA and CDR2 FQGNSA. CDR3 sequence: CATSVWPSQPQHS. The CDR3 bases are TGTGCCACCTCAGTTTGGCCCAGTCAGCCCCAGCATTCT.

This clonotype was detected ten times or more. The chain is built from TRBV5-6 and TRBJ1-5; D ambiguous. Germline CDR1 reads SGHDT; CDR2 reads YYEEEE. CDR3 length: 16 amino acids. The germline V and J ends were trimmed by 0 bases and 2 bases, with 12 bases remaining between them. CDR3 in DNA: TGTGCCAGCAGCTTGGGGACCTTTGCCGGCAATCAGCCCCAGCATTTT. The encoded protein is CASSLGTFAGNQPQHF.

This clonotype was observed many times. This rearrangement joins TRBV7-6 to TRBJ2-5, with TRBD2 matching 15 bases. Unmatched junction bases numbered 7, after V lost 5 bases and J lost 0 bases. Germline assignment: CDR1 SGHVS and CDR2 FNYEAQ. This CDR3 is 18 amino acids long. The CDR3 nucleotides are TGTGCCAGCAGCCCGAGGACTAGCGGGGGGGAGTACCAAGAGACCCAGTACTTC. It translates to CASSPRTSGGEYQETQYF.

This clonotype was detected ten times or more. CDR3 protein: CASSLAGGNTEAFF. The CDR3, as DNA: TGTGCCAGCAGTTTGGCGGGGGGCAACACTGAAGCTTTCTTT. The chain is built from TRBV6-2 or TRBV6-3 and TRBJ1-1; a possible D gene is TRBD1 (6 bases). Trimming removed 4 bases at V and 2 bases at J, with 11 bases between. The germline gives CDR1 MNHEY, CDR2 SVGEGT. The CDR3 is 14 residues long.

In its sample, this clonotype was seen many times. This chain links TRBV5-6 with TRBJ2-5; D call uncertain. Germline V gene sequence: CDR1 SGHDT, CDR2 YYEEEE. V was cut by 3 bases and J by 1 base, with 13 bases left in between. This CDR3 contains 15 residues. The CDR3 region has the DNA TGTGCCAGCAGCTCCTCGCAAGAGCTCCAAGAGACCCAGTACTTC. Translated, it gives CASSSSQELQETQYF. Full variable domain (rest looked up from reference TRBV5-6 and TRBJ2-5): DAGVTQSPTHLIKTRGQQVTLRCSPKSGHDTVSWYQQALGQGPQFIFQYYEEEERQRGNFPDRFSGHQFPNYSSELNVNALLLGDSALYLCASSSSQELQETQYFGPGTRLLVL.

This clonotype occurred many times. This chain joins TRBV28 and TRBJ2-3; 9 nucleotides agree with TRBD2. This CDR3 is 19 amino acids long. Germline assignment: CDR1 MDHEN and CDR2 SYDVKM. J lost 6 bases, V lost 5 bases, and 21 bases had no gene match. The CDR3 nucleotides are TGTGCCAGCAGTCCCCCTACCCGCTCGGCGGGGGGGCGGTTTGATACGCAGTATTTT. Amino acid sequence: CASSPPTRSAGGRFDTQYF.

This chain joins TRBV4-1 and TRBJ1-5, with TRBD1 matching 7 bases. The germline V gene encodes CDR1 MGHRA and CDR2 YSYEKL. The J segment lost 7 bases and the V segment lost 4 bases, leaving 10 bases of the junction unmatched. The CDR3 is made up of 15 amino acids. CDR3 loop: CASSPETGMGQPQHF. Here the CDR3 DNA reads TGCGCCAGCAGCCCCGAGACAGGGATGGGGCAGCCCCAGCATTTT.

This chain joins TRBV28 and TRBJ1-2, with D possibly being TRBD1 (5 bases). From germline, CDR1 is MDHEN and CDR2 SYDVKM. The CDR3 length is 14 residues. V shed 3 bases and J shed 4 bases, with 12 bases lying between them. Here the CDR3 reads CASSFRGAGYGYTF. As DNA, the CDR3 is TGTGCCAGCAGTTTTAGGGGCGCAGGCTATGGCTACACCTTC.

The CDR3 here is CASSQGASGGVADTQYF. The CDR3 coding sequence is TGCGCCAGCAGCCAAGGGGCTAGCGGGGGGGTCGCAGATACGCAGTATTTT. The J gene is TRBJ2-3, the V gene TRBV4-1; TRBD2 matches 12 bases. This CDR3 is 17 amino acids long. The germline V gene encodes CDR1 MGHRA and CDR2 YSYEKL. The V and J ends lost 1 base and 4 bases, in that order; junction bases with no gene match: 6.

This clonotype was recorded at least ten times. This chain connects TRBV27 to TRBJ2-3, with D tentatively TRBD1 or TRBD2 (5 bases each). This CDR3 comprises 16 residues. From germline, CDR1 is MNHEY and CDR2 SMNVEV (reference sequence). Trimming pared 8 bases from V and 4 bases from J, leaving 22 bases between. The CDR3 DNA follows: TGTGCCAGCGGATTCGGAGCGGTTTCGGGGCCAGATACGCAGTATTTT. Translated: CASGFGAVSGPDTQYF.

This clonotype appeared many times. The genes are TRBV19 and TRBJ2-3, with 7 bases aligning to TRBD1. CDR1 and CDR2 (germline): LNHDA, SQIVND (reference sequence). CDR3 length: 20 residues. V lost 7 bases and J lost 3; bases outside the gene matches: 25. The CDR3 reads CASTGFDRARVGNHTDTQYF. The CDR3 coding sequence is TGTGCCAGTACCGGCTTCGACAGGGCCCGTGTCGGGAATCATACAGATACGCAGTATTTT.